This TCR beta chain was obtained from a study of esophageal squamous cell carcinoma under preoperative chemotherapy. Study-level background: Both tumor-infiltrating lymphocytes and peripheral blood T cells had their TCR repertoires profiled. General study findings and limits: After chemotherapy, TCR diversity rose significantly in peripheral T cells but not in tumor-infiltrating lymphocytes.

Using its own MiXCR run on the PCR reads, TCRdb lists one record per CDR3 protein. The table lists 30,000 or so distinct CDR3 sequences, around 50% of them singletons. This clonotype was seen a few times. What it binds is not known. Time point in this sample: after preoperative PTX-NDP chemotherapy. Preoperative chemotherapy with paclitaxel-nedaplatin was given to patients before surgery. The CDR3 sequence is 17 residues long. The V gene end was trimmed by 2 bases and the J gene end by 6 bases; junction bases not matched to a gene: 8. Germline V CDR1 and CDR2: KGHSH, LQKENI. This chain uses TRBV18 with TRBJ2-1; 12 bases match TRBD2. This TCR was recovered from a human donor with esophageal squamous cell carcinoma. The donor label of this sample is uncertain. This sample was taken from a patient given preoperative chemotherapy. The CDR3 loop is CASSPGLAGGPRNEQFF. The CDR3 DNA reads TGTGCCAGCTCACCAGGGCTAGCGGGGGGGCCCCGCAATGAGCAGTTCTTC.